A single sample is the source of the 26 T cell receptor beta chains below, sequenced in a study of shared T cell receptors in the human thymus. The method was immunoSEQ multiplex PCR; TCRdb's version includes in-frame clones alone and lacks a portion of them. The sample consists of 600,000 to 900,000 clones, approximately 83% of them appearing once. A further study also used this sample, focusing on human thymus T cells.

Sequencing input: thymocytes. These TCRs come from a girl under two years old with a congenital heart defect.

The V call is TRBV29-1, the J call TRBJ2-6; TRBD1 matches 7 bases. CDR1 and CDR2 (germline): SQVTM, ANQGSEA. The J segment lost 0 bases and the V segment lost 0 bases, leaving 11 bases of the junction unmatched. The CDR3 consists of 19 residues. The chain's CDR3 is CSVEDQTGPRHSGANVLTF. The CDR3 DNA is TGCAGCGTTGAAGATCAGACAGGGCCGCGTCACTCTGGGGCCAACGTCCTGACTTTC.

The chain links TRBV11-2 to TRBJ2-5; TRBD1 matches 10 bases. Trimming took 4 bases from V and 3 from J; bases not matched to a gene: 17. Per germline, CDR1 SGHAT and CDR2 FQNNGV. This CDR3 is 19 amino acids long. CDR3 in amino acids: CASSSRVFKTGTGEETQYF. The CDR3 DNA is TGTGCCAGCAGCTCGCGTGTGTTTAAAACCGGGACAGGGGAAGAGACCCAGTACTTC.

CDR3 nucleotide sequence: TGTGCCAGCAGTTACCACAGCTTCAATCAGCCCCAGCATTTT. Its translation: CASSYHSFNQPQHF. The chain joins TRBV6-5 to TRBJ1-5, with D unclear. CDR1 is MNHEY, CDR2 SVGAGI, per germline. Trimming took off 2 bases at V and 3 bases at J, with 8 bases between the two ends. This CDR3 region has 14 residues.

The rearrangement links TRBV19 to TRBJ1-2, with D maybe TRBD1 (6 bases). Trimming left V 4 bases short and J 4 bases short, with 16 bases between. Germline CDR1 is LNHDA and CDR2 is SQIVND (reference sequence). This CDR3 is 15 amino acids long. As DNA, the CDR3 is TGTGCCAGTAGTACACTACCCGACAGGATCTATGGCTACACCTTC. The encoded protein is CASSTLPDRIYGYTF.

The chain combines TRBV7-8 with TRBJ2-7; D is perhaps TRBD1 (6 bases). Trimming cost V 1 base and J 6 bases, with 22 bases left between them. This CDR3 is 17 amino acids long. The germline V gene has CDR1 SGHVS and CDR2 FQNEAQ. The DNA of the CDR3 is TGTGCCAGCAGCTTAGTTAGTTACGGGACAACCCGGGGCGAGCAGTACTTC. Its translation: CASSLVSYGTTRGEQYF.

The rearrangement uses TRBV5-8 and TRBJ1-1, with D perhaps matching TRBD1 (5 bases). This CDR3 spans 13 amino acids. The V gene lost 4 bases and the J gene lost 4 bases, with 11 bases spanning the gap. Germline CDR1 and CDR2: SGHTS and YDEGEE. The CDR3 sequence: CASSTTRGTEAFF. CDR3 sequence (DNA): TGTGCCAGCAGCACGACAAGGGGCACTGAAGCTTTCTTT.

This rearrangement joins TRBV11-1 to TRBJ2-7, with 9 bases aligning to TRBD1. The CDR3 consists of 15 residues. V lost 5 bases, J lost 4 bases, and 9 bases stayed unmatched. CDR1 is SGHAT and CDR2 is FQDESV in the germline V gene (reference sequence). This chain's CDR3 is CASSGVGTGTYEQYF. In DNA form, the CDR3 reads TGTGCCAGCAGCGGAGTTGGGACAGGGACATACGAGCAGTACTTC.

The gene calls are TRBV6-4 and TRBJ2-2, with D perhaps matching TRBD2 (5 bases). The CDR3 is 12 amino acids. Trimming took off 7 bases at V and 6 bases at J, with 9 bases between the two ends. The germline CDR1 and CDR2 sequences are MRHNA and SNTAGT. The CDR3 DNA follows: TGTGCCAGCACTAGCCCGGCCGGGGAGCTGTTTTTT. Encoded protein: CASTSPAGELFF.

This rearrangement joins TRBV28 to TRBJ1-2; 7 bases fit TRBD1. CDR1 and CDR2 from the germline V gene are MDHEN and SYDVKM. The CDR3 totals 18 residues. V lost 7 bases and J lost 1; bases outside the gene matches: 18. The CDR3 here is CASTEEDRDSTRNYGYTF. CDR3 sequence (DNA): TGTGCCAGCACGGAAGAGGACCGGGACAGTACCCGTAACTATGGCTACACCTTC.

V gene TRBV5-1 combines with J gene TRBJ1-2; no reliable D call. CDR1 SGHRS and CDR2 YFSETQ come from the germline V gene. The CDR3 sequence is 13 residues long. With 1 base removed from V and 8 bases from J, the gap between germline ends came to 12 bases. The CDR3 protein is CASSLSGSQGYTF. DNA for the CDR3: TGCGCCAGCAGCTTGTCAGGATCTCAAGGCTACACCTTC.

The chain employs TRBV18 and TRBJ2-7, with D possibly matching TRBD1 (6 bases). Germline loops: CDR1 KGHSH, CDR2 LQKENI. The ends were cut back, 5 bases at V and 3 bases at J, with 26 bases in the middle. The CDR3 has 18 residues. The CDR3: CASSADIAGTQEVYEQYF. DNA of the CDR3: TGTGCCAGCTCAGCGGACATAGCCGGGACACAAGAAGTCTACGAGCAGTACTTC.

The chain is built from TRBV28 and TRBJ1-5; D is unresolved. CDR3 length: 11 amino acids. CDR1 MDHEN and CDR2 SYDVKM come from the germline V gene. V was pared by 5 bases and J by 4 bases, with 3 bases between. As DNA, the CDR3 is TGTGCCAGCAGTGTAAATCAGCCCCAGCATTTT. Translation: CASSVNQPQHF.

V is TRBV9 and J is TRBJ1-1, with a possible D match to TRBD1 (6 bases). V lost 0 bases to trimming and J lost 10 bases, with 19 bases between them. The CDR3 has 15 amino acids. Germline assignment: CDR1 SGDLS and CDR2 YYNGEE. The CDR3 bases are TGTGCCAGCAGCGTAGAATTAACAGACAAAGGGGGAGCTTTCTTT. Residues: CASSVELTDKGGAFF.

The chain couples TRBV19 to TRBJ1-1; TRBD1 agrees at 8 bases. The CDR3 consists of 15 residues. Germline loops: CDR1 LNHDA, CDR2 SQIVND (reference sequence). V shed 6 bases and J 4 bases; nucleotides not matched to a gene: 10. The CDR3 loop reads CASSKLETGGTEAFF. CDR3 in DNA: TGTGCCAGTAGCAAACTCGAAACAGGGGGCACTGAAGCTTTCTTT. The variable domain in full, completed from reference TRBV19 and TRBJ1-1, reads DGGITQSPKYLFRKEGQNVTLSCEQNLNHDAMYWYRQDPGQGLRLIYYSQIVNDFQKGDIAEGYSVSREKKESFPLTVTSAQKNPTAFYLCASSKLETGGTEAFFGQGTRLTVV.

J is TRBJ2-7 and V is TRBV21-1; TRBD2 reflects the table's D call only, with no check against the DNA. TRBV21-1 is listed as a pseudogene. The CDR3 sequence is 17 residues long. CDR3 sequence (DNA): TGTGCCAGCAGCAAAAATTCGGCAGGGAGGACATCCTACGAGCAGTACTTC. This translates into CASSKNSAGRTSYEQYF.

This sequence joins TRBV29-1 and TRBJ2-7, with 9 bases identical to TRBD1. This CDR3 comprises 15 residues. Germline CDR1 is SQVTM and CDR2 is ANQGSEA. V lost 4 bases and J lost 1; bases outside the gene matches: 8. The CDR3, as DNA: TGCAGCGTTGCGTTCGGGACAGGGATTTCCTACGAGCAGTACTTC. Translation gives CSVAFGTGISYEQYF.

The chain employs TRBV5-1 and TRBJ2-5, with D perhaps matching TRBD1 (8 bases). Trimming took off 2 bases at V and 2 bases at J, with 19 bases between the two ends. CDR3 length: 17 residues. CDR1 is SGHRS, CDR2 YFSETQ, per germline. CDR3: CASSFLATQGGQETQYF. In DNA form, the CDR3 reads TGCGCCAGCAGCTTCCTCGCGACACAGGGGGGGCAAGAGACCCAGTACTTC. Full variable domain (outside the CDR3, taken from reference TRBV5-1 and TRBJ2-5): KAGVTQTPRYLIKTRGQQVTLSCSPISGHRSVSWYQQTPGQGLQFLFEYFSETQRNKGNFPGRFSGRQFSNSRSEMNVSTLELGDSALYLCASSFLATQGGQETQYFGPGTRLLVL.

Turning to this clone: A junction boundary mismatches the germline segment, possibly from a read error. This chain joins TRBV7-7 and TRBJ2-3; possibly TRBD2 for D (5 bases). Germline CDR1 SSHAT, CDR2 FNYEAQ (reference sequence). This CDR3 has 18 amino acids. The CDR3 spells CASSPRGCGGCVSDTQYF. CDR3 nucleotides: TGTGCTAGCAGCCCCCGAGGTTGCGGAGGTTGTGTCTCGGATACGCAGTATTTT. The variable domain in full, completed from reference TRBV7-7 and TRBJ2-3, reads GAGVSQSPRYKVTKRGQDVTLRCDPISSHATLYWYQQALGQGPEFLTYFNYEAQPDKSGLPSDRFSAERPEGSISTLTIQRTEQRDSAMYRCASSPRGCGGCVSDTQYFGPGTRLTVL.

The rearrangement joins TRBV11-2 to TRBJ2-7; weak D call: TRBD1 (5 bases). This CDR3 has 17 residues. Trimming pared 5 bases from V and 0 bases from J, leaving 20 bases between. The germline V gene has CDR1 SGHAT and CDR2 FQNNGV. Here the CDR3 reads CASSPRGRQVVSYEQYF. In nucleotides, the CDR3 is TGTGCCAGCAGCCCAAGGGGTAGGCAGGTGGTCTCCTACGAGCAGTACTTC. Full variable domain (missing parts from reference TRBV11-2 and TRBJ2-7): EAGVAQSPRYKIIEKRQSVAFWCNPISGHATLYWYQQILGQGPKLLIQFQNNGVVDDSQLPKDRFSAERLKGVDSTLKIQPAKLEDSAVYLCASSPRGRQVVSYEQYFGPGTRLTVT.

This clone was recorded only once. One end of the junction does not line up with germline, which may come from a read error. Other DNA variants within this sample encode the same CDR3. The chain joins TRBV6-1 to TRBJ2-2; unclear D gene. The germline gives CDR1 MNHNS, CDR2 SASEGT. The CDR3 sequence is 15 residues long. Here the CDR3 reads CASFMGSPNTGELFF. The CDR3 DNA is TGTGCCAGTTTCATGGGCAGTCCGAACACAGGGGAGCTGTTTTTT.

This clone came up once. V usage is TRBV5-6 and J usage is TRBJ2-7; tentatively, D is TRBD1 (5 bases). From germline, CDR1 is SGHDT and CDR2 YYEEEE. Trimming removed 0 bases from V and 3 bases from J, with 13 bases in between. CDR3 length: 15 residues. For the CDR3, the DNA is TGTGCCAGCAGCTTGGCCCAGGGTGGGATCTACGAGCAGTACTTC. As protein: CASSLAQGGIYEQYF.

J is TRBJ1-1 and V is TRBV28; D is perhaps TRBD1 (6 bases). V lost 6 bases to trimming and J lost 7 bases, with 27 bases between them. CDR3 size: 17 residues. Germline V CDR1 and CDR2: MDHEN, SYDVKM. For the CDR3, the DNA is TGTGCCAGCAGCCGCACCCTACAGGGTCTGAGGTTTGGTGAAGCTTTCTTT. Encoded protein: CASSRTLQGLRFGEAFF.

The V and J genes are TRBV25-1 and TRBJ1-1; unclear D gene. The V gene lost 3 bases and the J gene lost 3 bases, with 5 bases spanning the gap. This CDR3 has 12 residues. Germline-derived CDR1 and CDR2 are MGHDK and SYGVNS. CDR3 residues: CASSDGYTEAFF. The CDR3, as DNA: TGTGCCAGCAGTGACGGTTACACTGAAGCTTTCTTT. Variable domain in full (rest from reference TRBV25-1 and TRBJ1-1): EADIYQTPRYLVIGTGKKITLECSQTMGHDKMYWYQQDPGMELHLIHYSYGVNSTEKGDLSSESTVSRIRTEHFPLTLESARPSHTSQYLCASSDGYTEAFFGQGTRLTVV.

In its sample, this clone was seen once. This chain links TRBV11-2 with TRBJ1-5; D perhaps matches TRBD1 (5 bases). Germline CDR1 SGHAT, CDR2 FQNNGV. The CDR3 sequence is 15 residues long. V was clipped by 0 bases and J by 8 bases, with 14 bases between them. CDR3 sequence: CASSLEGQVDEPQHF. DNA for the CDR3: TGTGCCAGCAGCTTAGAGGGGCAGGTCGATGAGCCCCAGCATTTT.

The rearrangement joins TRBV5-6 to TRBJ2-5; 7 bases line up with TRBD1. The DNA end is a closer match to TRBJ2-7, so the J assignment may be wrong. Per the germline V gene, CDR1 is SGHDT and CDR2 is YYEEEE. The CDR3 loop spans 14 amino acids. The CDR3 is CASSATGFSYEQYF. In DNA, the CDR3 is TGTGCCAGCAGCGCGACAGGGTTCTCCTACGAGCAGTACTTC.

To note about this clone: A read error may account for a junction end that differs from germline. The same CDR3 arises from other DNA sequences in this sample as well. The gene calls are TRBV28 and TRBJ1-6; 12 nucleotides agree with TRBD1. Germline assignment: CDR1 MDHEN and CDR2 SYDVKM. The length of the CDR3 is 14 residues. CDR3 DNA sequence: TGTGCCAGCACGGGGGACAGGGGGCATTCCCCCCTCCACTTT. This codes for CASTGDRGHSPLHF.